These 26 T cell receptor beta chains share one sample of origin, sequenced in a study of T-cell reconstitution after alpha-beta-depleted transplantation in children. Preparation of the TCRbeta library involved a method that used unique molecular identifiers. One entry per CDR3 protein results from TCRdb running MiXCR on the PCR reads. The table has about a million distinct CDR3 sequences, about 29% seen once. The specimen comprised PBMCs, mostly from graft donor cells, sampled 360 days after TCRalphabeta/CD19-depleted stem cell transplant. Source of these receptors: a boy under two years old who had a stem cell transplant for SCID, so the T cells may come from the graft donor.

This rearrangement joins TRBV4-3 to TRBJ2-7, with D tentatively TRBD2 (5 bases). This CDR3 comprises 13 residues. The V and J ends lost 3 bases and 3 bases respectively, with 9 bases between them. Per the germline V gene, CDR1 is LGHNA and CDR2 is YSLEER. The CDR3 bases are TGCGCCAGCAGCCACGAGAGCGGCTACGAGCAGTACTTC. It encodes CASSHESGYEQYF.

This clonotype has ten or more counts. J is TRBJ2-7 and V is TRBV20-1; a weak D match, TRBD2 (6 bases). Trimming pared 6 bases from V and 1 base from J, leaving 16 bases between. This CDR3 has 14 residues. The V gene's germline CDR1 is DFQATT and CDR2 SNEGSKA (reference sequence). This chain's CDR3 is CSANSGRGSYEQYF. CDR3 in DNA: TGCAGTGCAAACTCGGGGCGGGGTTCCTACGAGCAGTACTTC.

CDR3 sequence: CASSPLAGGIDEQFF. The CDR3 DNA reads TGCGCCAGCAGCCCCCTAGCGGGGGGGATTGATGAGCAGTTCTTC. V is TRBV5-1 and J is TRBJ2-1; 12 bases fit TRBD2. Germline V lookup: CDR1 SGHRS, CDR2 YFSETQ. The CDR3 runs 15 residues. The V gene end was trimmed by 4 bases and the J gene end by 8 bases; junction bases not matched to a gene: 7.

This chain joins TRBV7-9 and TRBJ2-7, with 8 bases fitting TRBD1. There are 14 residues in the CDR3. Germline V gene data show CDR1 as SEHNR and CDR2 as FQNEAQ (reference sequence). The J segment lost 5 bases and the V segment lost 5 bases, leaving 8 bases of the junction unmatched. CDR3 sequence reads: CASSPAGGYNEQYF. DNA for the CDR3: TGTGCCAGCAGCCCAGCAGGGGGCTACAACGAGCAGTACTTC.

The V and J genes are TRBV20-1 and TRBJ2-3; D perhaps matches TRBD1 (5 bases). The CDR3 loop spans 12 amino acids. The V end lost 3 bases, the J end lost 6 bases, and 10 bases lay between the germline ends. CDR1 and CDR2 (germline): DFQATT, SNEGSKA (reference sequence). The CDR3 protein is CSASRVRDTQYF. The CDR3 nucleotides read TGCAGTGCTAGCAGGGTTAGGGATACGCAGTATTTT.

This clonotype was seen at least ten times. The chain has TRBV7-9 and TRBJ1-1, with unresolved D. This CDR3 is 15 amino acids long. Germline V CDR1 and CDR2: SEHNR, FQNEAQ (reference sequence). V dropped 1 base and J dropped 7 bases, with 16 bases sitting between them. CDR3 loop: CASSLVLLRSGEAFF. CDR3 DNA sequence: TGTGCCAGCAGCTTAGTCTTGTTGCGGTCGGGTGAAGCTTTCTTT.

This clonotype showed up just a few times. V usage is TRBV5-1 and J usage is TRBJ2-2; D gene uncertain. CDR3 length: 15 amino acids. V was cut by 5 bases and J by 3 bases, with 14 bases left in between. Germline CDR1 SGHRS, CDR2 YFSETQ. The CDR3 here is CASRKYNRDTGELFF. For the CDR3, the DNA is TGCGCCAGCAGAAAGTATAACCGAGACACCGGGGAGCTGTTTTTT.

The chain combines TRBV13 with TRBJ1-1; no clear D. The germline V gene encodes CDR1 PRHDT and CDR2 FYEKMQ (reference sequence). CDR3 size: 14 residues. V was clipped by 5 bases and J by 3 bases, with 13 bases between them. Written as DNA, the CDR3 is TGTGCCAGCAGCCTCGGCCTCCTCTACACTGAAGCTTTCTTT. It is translated as CASSLGLLYTEAFF.

This clonotype has only a few counts. The rearrangement uses TRBV30 and TRBJ2-5, with D hard to call. Germline CDR1 and CDR2: GTSNPN and SVGIG (reference sequence). The ends were cut back, 2 bases at V and 4 bases at J, with 8 bases in the middle. The CDR3 length is 12 residues. This chain's CDR3 is CAWSRRGETQYF. As DNA, the CDR3 is TGTGCCTGGAGTCGACGCGGAGAGACCCAGTACTTC.

This clonotype was observed a handful of times. The chain links TRBV7-9 to TRBJ1-1; the D gene is possibly TRBD1 (5 bases). The V end was cut by 1 base, the J end by 10 bases, with 13 bases between. The CDR3 sequence is 13 residues long. CDR1 is SEHNR, CDR2 FQNEAQ, per germline (reference sequence). The CDR3 coding sequence is TGTGCCAGCAGCTTAGGCGACAGTTTAGGAGCTTTCTTT. Protein sequence: CASSLGDSLGAFF.

This clonotype showed up just a few times. The V call is TRBV12-3 or TRBV12-4, the J call TRBJ2-2, with D possibly matching TRBD2 (6 bases). Trimming pared 7 bases from V and 6 bases from J, leaving 21 bases between. CDR3 length: 16 amino acids. The CDR3 nucleotides read TGTGCCAGCACTCAAGAGGCGGGGTTTTATTCCGGGGAGCTGTTTTTT. This gives the protein CASTQEAGFYSGELFF.

This chain joins TRBV7-2 and TRBJ2-1; perhaps TRBD2 as D (6 bases). Germline lookup yields CDR1 SGHTA and CDR2 FQGNSA. V lost 5 bases and J lost 5, with 16 bases in between. The CDR3 is 15 residues long. The CDR3 here is CASSPGLVLNNEQFF. The CDR3 nucleotides read TGTGCCAGCAGCCCGGGACTTGTACTCAACAATGAGCAGTTCTTC.

The V and J genes are TRBV10-3 and TRBJ1-2; D perhaps matches TRBD1 (5 bases). Germline-derived CDR1 and CDR2 are ENHRY and SYGVKD. V lost 8 bases and J 5 bases, leaving 15 bases between the germline ends. The CDR3 length is 13 residues. CDR3 in amino acids: CAIGAGTLYGYTF. The CDR3 DNA follows: TGTGCCATCGGGGCAGGGACGCTTTATGGCTACACCTTC.

This clonotype was detected a few times. Germline is not matched at one junction end, which may reflect a read error. V gene TRBV7-2 combines with J gene TRBJ1-3; the D gene is possibly TRBD1 (6 bases). The CDR3 totals 15 residues. Germline V CDR1 and CDR2: SGHTA, FQGNSA. CDR3: CASSLVGGNGDTIYF. Written as DNA, the CDR3 is TGTGCCAGCAGCTTAGTAGGGGGGAATGGAGACACCATATATTTT.

The gene calls are TRBV4-1 and TRBJ2-1, with TRBD1 matching 8 bases. This CDR3 spans 19 amino acids. Per the germline V gene, CDR1 is MGHRA and CDR2 is YSYEKL. The J segment lost 7 bases and the V segment lost 0 bases, leaving 17 bases of the junction unmatched. The CDR3 DNA reads TGCGCCAGCAGCCAAGAGCCTCACTGGGCAGGGGGCGCCGGGAATGAGCAGTTCTTC. It codes for CASSQEPHWAGGAGNEQFF.

This chain joins TRBV20-1 and TRBJ2-2; 9 bases are a match to TRBD1. J was trimmed by 6 bases and V by 5 bases; bases with no gene match: 16. Per germline, CDR1 DFQATT and CDR2 SNEGSKA (reference sequence). This CDR3 has 17 residues. CDR3 amino acids: CSAPPGSGTGFAGELFF. The CDR3 DNA is TGCAGTGCTCCTCCGGGGTCCGGGACAGGGTTTGCCGGGGAGCTGTTTTTT.

This clonotype appeared a few times. V is TRBV20-1 and J is TRBJ2-2; D is undetermined. This CDR3 is 16 amino acids long. Deletions cut 0 bases from V and 2 bases from J, with 13 bases between. Per the germline V gene, CDR1 is DFQATT and CDR2 is SNEGSKA (reference sequence). In DNA, the CDR3 is TGCAGTGCTAGAGACGTGGCCGAAGGAAACACCGGGGAGCTGTTTTTT. Its protein product is CSARDVAEGNTGELFF.

This clonotype was detected only a few times. The chain has TRBV4-1 and TRBJ2-1; D is perhaps TRBD1 or TRBD2 (7 bases each). V was cut by 2 bases and J by 7 bases, with 12 bases left in between. The CDR3 consists of 14 residues. Germline-derived CDR1 and CDR2 are MGHRA and YSYEKL. CDR3: CASSQQGGTNEQFF. In nucleotides, the CDR3 is TGCGCCAGCAGCCAACAGGGGGGGACAAATGAGCAGTTCTTC.

The chain joins TRBV7-9 to TRBJ2-7; D remains unclear. The CDR3 is 13 amino acids. Between the trimmed V and J ends, which lost 7 bases and 1 base, there was a span of 11 bases. Germline V gene lookup returns CDR1 SEHNR and CDR2 FQNEAQ (reference sequence). Here the CDR3 reads CASKPTLSYEQYF. The DNA for the CDR3 is TGTGCCAGCAAACCCACGTTGTCCTACGAGCAGTACTTC.

This clonotype showed up just a few times. This sequence joins TRBV6-1 and TRBJ2-7; 8 bases line up with TRBD1. This CDR3 contains 15 residues. Germline trimming cut 1 base from V and 6 bases from J; bases unmatched to any gene: 8. Germline V gene data show CDR1 as MNHNS and CDR2 as SASEGT. CDR3 DNA: TGTGCCAGCAGTGAAGTAGGACAGGGCTTTCGCGAGCAGTACTTC. Protein product: CASSEVGQGFREQYF.

This clonotype came up a few times. The V and J genes are TRBV5-1 and TRBJ2-4; 8 bases agree with TRBD1. Germline CDR1 SGHRS, CDR2 YFSETQ. Losses at the gene ends were 4 bases for V and 4 bases for J; bases not matched to a gene: 4. The CDR3 has 14 residues. CDR3 in DNA: TGCGCCAGCAGCCAGGGGGCCGTTAAAAACATTCAGTACTTC. Translation gives CASSQGAVKNIQYF.

In its sample, this clonotype was seen a few times. The rearrangement joins TRBV4-1 to TRBJ2-7; TRBD1 agrees at 7 bases. There are 15 residues in the CDR3. Germline V gene sequence: CDR1 MGHRA, CDR2 YSYEKL. Germline trimming cut 2 bases from V and 3 bases from J; bases unmatched to any gene: 7. The CDR3 sequence is CASSQSRTGNYEQYF. CDR3 sequence (DNA): TGCGCCAGCAGCCAATCGCGGACAGGAAACTACGAGCAGTACTTC.

This clonotype was found many times. The CDR3 DNA reads TGTGCCAGCTCACCACAGGGGAAAGAGACCCAGTACTTC. Its translation: CASSPQGKETQYF. The chain employs TRBV18 and TRBJ2-5; D perhaps matches TRBD1 (5 bases). Germline-derived CDR1 and CDR2 are KGHSH and LQKENI. Trimming took off 1 base at V and 3 bases at J, with 6 bases between the two ends. CDR3 length equals 13 residues. Together with reference TRBV18 and TRBJ2-5, the CDR3 gives the full variable domain: NAGVMQNPRHLVRRRGQEARLRCSPMKGHSHVYWYRQLPEEGLKFMVYLQKENIIDESGMPKERFSAEFPKEGPSILRIQQVVRGDSAAYFCASSPQGKETQYFGPGTRLLVL.

The sample holds a few counts of this clonotype. The chain carries TRBV29-1 and TRBJ2-3, with TRBD2 matching over 9 bases. Germline values: CDR1 SQVTM, CDR2 ANQGSEA. The CDR3 runs to 18 residues. V shed 4 bases, J shed 0 bases, and the junction held 14 bases outside the gene matches. This CDR3 is CSVVGLWASGESTDTQYF. The CDR3 DNA reads as TGCAGCGTTGTCGGCCTGTGGGCTAGCGGGGAAAGCACAGATACGCAGTATTTT.

The sample holds a few counts of this clonotype. V gene TRBV14 combines with J gene TRBJ2-3, with a possible D match to TRBD2 (7 bases). Germline V gene data show CDR1 as SGHDN and CDR2 as FVKESK. CDR3 length equals 12 residues. V shed 8 bases and J shed 7 bases, with 13 bases lying between them. In DNA, the CDR3 is TGTGCCAGCGGGGGGGCCCTTTATACGCAGTATTTT. Amino acids: CASGGALYTQYF.

The chain is built from TRBV3-1 and TRBJ2-3; D is perhaps TRBD2 (5 bases). The CDR3 totals 11 residues. Trimming took 4 bases from V and 7 from J, leaving 6 bases between them. Germline lookup yields CDR1 LGHDT and CDR2 YNNKEL (reference sequence). CDR3 protein: CASSPGNTQYF. In nucleotides, the CDR3 is TGTGCCAGCAGCCCCGGGAATACGCAGTATTTT.